A single sample gave rise to the 10 T cell receptor beta chains below, sequenced in a study of cytomegalovirus exposure and HLA in healthy donors. Amplification used 60 Vbeta primers and 13 Jbeta primers. The repertoire was sequenced with immunoSEQ multiplex PCR; TCRdb's copy has only in-frame clones and lacks some. The table includes around 160,000 clones, around 86% detected once. Specimen: PBMCs. These receptors all stem from a man in his fifties or sixties in good health and CMV-seropositive.

The J gene is TRBJ2-1, the V gene TRBV4-3, with a tentative D call TRBD2 (5 bases). V lost 3 bases, J lost 12 bases, and 15 bases lay in between. Per germline, CDR1 LGHNA and CDR2 YSLEER. The CDR3 runs to 13 residues. In DNA form, the CDR3 reads TGCGCCAGCAGCCACACGATTCAGCGGAGGCAGTTCTTC. Its protein product is CASSHTIQRRQFF.

This chain connects TRBV18 to TRBJ2-5; a possible D gene is TRBD1 (6 bases). The CDR3 runs 16 residues. V was cut by 1 base and J by 4 bases, with 16 bases left in between. Germline V gene sequence: CDR1 KGHSH, CDR2 LQKENI. The CDR3 sequence: CASSPQGQGIPETQYF. In DNA, the CDR3 is TGTGCCAGCTCACCACAGGGTCAGGGGATCCCAGAGACCCAGTACTTC. Using reference TRBV18 and TRBJ2-5 for the parts outside the CDR3, the full variable domain is NAGVMQNPRHLVRRRGQEARLRCSPMKGHSHVYWYRQLPEEGLKFMVYLQKENIIDESGMPKERFSAEFPKEGPSILRIQQVVRGDSAAYFCASSPQGQGIPETQYFGPGTRLLVL.

The chain uses TRBV9 and TRBJ2-7; the match to TRBD1 covers 7 bases. The CDR3 is 14 residues long. Germline V gene data show CDR1 as SGDLS and CDR2 as YYNGEE. With 3 bases clipped from V and 0 bases from J, the junction kept 3 bases outside the gene matches. DNA of the CDR3: TGTGCCAGCAGCGCGGGACAGAGCTCCTACGAGCAGTACTTC. Protein product: CASSAGQSSYEQYF.

This clone appeared a few times. The chain joins TRBV29-1 to TRBJ2-7; TRBD1 matches 9 bases. Trimming at V came to 2 bases and at J to 4 bases, leaving 3 bases not matched to a gene. The CDR3 loop spans 13 amino acids. Germline CDR1 reads SQVTM; CDR2 reads ANQGSEA. The CDR3 bases are TGCAGCGTTGAAAGTGGACAGGGGTACGAGCAGTACTTC. It is translated as CSVESGQGYEQYF.

V and J are TRBV6-5 and TRBJ1-2; 10 bases map to TRBD1. CDR3 length: 13 amino acids. After removal of 5 bases from V and 3 bases from J, the junction contained 0 bases not matched to a gene. Germline values: CDR1 MNHEY, CDR2 SVGAGI. DNA of the CDR3: TGTGCCAGCAGTGACAGGGGGCACTATGGCTACACCTTC. It encodes CASSDRGHYGYTF.

The chain combines TRBV7-9 with TRBJ2-3; possible D gene TRBD2, 5 bases. Trimming took off 3 bases at V and 4 bases at J, with 11 bases between the two ends. The CDR3 is 14 amino acids. CDR1 is SEHNR, CDR2 FQNEAQ, per germline (reference sequence). CDR3 DNA sequence: TGTGCCAGCAGCTTGAGCGGTGGGGCAGATACGCAGTATTTT. Protein product: CASSLSGGADTQYF.

The chain carries TRBV4-2 and TRBJ2-7; TRBD2 matches at 12 bases. Germline CDR1 reads LGHNA; CDR2 reads YNFKEQ. The junction had 5 bases not matched to a gene; V was cut back by 1 base and J by 1 base. The CDR3 is 17 amino acids. CDR3 region: CASSQGGLAGGSYEQYF. For the CDR3, the DNA is TGTGCCAGCAGCCAAGGGGGGCTAGCGGGGGGGTCCTACGAGCAGTACTTC.

The V gene is TRBV28, the J gene TRBJ2-7; 8 nucleotides match TRBD2. V was pared by 5 bases and J by 0 bases, with 9 bases of the junction left unmatched. Germline lookup yields CDR1 MDHEN and CDR2 SYDVKM. This CDR3 contains 16 residues. The CDR3 DNA reads as TGTGCCAGCAGTCGGGGGGGGGTGGCGGCCTCCTACGAGCAGTACTTC. This gives the protein CASSRGGVAASYEQYF.

The chain employs TRBV28 and TRBJ2-7, with D tentatively TRBD2 (6 bases). The CDR3 consists of 13 residues. Germline CDR1 MDHEN, CDR2 SYDVKM. Trimming left V 7 bases short and J 6 bases short, with 16 bases between. CDR3 residues: CASNPPAGFEQYF. CDR3 DNA sequence: TGTGCCAGCAACCCCCCGGCGGGATTCGAGCAGTACTTC. Together with reference TRBV28 and TRBJ2-7, the CDR3 gives the full variable domain: DVKVTQSSRYLVKRTGEKVFLECVQDMDHENMFWYRQDPGLGLRLIYFSYDVKMKEKGDIPEGYSVSREKKERFSLILESASTNQTSMYLCASNPPAGFEQYFGPGTRLTVT.

The V call is TRBV18, the J call TRBJ2-1; D not resolved. Germline-derived CDR1 and CDR2 are KGHSH and LQKENI. Deletions cut 4 bases from V and 5 bases from J, with 15 bases between. The CDR3 runs to 15 residues. Written as DNA, the CDR3 is TGTGCCAGCTCACGCTCACTACCCAAGAACAATGAGCAGTTCTTC. Its protein product is CASSRSLPKNNEQFF.